This record concerns one T cell receptor beta chain sequence. Germline trimming cut 3 bases from V and 6 bases from J; bases unmatched to any gene: 1. Germline-derived CDR1 and CDR2 are KGHSH and LQKENI. This CDR3 is built from 12 residues. Data came from immunoSEQ multiplex PCR; TCRdb stores just in-frame clones and leaves some out. The sample holds around 300,000 clones; more than 80% are singletons and the top ten take about 3%. This sample is drawn from a study of blood T cell repertoires in COVID-19. The rearrangement uses TRBV18 and TRBJ1-2, with 7 bases identical to TRBD1. This TCR derives from a woman aged 25-40 years with active or convalescent COVID-19. Material for sequencing was peripheral blood. The CDR3 protein is CASSPGTDGYTF. The DNA of the CDR3 is TGTGCCAGCTCACCCGGGACAGATGGCTACACCTTC. Looking up the rest from reference TRBV18 and TRBJ1-2 gives the full variable domain: NAGVMQNPRHLVRRRGQEARLRCSPMKGHSHVYWYRQLPEEGLKFMVYLQKENIIDESGMPKERFSAEFPKEGPSILRIQQVVRGDSAAYFCASSPGTDGYTFGSGTRLTVV.